This TCR beta chain was sequenced during a study of OX40 agonist ivuxolimab in advanced cancers. At the level of the study: Participants averaged approximately 60 years of age (range about 23 to 80) and were less than 85% male. It was permissible to have had prior anti-PD-1, anti-PD-L1 or anti-CTLA-4 therapy, and about 40% had some. Three patients had partial responses: one hepatocellular carcinoma, two cutaneous melanoma. Regarding the study as a whole: The mean number of expanded clones was higher in CD8+ T cells than in CD4+.

Concerning this clone: Its antigen is as yet unknown.

Profiling relied on immunoSEQ multiplex PCR, and the TCRdb table lists in-frame clones only, not all of them. The sample comprises some 66,000 clones, roughly four fifths of which are singletons, and around 2.5% rests with the top ten. Per germline, CDR1 SGHNT and CDR2 YYREEE (reference sequence). V was shortened by 3 bases and J by 0 bases, with 10 bases between the two germline ends. CDR3 length equals 15 residues. This TCR came from an adult with an advanced solid tumor such as melanoma, head and neck, liver or kidney cancer. Source: CD4+ or CD8+ T cells sorted from blood, taken in a trial of the OX40 agonist ivuxolimab. The rearrangement links TRBV5-4 to TRBJ1-5; D is undetermined. This CDR3 is CASSSQPASNQPQHF. In DNA, the CDR3 is TGTGCCAGCAGCTCTCAGCCTGCTAGCAATCAGCCCCAGCATTTT. Combining the CDR3 with reference TRBV5-4 and TRBJ1-5 gives the whole variable domain ETGVTQSPTHLIKTRGQQVTLRCSSQSGHNTVSWYQQALGQGPQFIFQYYREEENGRGNFPPRFSGLQFPNYSSELNVNALELDDSALYLCASSSQPASNQPQHFGDGTRLSIL.